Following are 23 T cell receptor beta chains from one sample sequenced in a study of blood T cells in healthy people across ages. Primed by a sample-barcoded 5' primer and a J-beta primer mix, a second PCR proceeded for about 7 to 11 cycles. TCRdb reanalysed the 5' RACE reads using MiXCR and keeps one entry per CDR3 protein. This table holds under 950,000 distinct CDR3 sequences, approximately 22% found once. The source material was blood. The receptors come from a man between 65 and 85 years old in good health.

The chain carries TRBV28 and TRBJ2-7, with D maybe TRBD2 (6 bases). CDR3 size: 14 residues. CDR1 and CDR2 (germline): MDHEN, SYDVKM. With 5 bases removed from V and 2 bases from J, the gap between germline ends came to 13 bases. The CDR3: CASSGPGLTYEQYF. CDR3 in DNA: TGTGCCAGCAGTGGCCCGGGACTCACCTACGAGCAGTACTTC.

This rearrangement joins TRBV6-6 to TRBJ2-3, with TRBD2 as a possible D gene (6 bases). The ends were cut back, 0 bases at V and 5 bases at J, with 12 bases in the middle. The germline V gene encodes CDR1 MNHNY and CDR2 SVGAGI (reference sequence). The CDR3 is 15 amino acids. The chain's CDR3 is CASSYSFGRGDTQYF. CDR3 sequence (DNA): TGTGCCAGCAGTTACTCGTTCGGGAGAGGAGATACGCAGTATTTT.

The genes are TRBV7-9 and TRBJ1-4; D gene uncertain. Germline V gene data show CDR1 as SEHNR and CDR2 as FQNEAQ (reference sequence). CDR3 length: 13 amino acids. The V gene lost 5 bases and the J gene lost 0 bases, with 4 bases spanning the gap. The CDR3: CASSIATNEKLFF. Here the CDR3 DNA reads TGTGCCAGCAGCATTGCAACTAATGAAAAACTGTTTTTT.

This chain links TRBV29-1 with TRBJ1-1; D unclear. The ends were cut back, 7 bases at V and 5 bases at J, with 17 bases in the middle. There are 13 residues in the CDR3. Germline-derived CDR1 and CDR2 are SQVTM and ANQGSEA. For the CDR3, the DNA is TGCAGCGCACACCCAATGGGGAGTACTGAAGCTTTCTTT. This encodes CSAHPMGSTEAFF.

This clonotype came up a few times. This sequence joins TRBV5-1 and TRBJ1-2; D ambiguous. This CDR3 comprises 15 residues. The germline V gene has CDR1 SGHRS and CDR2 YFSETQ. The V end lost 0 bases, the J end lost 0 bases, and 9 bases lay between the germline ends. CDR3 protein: CASSLVRSSNYGYTF. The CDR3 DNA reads TGCGCCAGCAGCTTGGTCCGGAGTTCTAACTATGGCTACACCTTC.

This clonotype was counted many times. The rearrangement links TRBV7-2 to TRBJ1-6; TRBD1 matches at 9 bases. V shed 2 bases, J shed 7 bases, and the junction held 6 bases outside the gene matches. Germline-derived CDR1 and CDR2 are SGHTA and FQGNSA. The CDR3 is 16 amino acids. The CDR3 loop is CASSLTGTGPNSPLHF. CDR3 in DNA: TGTGCCAGCAGCTTAACCGGGACAGGGCCCAATTCACCCCTCCACTTT.

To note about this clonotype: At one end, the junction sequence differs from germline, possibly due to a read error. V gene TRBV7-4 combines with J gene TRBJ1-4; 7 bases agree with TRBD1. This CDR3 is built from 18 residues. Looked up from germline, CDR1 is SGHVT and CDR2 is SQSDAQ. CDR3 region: CASSCIDREEGTNEKLFF. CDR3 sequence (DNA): TGCGCCAGCAGCTGCATTGACAGGGAGGAGGGAACTAATGAAAAGCTGTTTTTT.

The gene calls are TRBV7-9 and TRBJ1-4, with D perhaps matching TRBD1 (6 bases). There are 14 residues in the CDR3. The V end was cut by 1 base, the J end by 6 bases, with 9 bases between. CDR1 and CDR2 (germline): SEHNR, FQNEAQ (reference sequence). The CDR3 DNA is TGTGCCAGCAGCTTAGGACAGGTCTATGAAAAACTGTTTTTT. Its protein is CASSLGQVYEKLFF.

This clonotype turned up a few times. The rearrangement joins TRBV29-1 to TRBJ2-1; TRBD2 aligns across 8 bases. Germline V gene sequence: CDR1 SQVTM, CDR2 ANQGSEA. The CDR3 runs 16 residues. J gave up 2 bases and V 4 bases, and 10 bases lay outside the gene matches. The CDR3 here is CSVGPLTSGAYNEQFF. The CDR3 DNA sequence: TGCAGCGTTGGACCCCTTACTAGCGGAGCCTACAATGAGCAGTTCTTC.

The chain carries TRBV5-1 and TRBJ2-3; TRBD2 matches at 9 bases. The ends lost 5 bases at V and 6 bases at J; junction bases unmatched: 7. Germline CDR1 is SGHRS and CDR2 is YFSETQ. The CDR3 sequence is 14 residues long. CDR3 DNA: TGCGCCAGCAGACTGGGGCTAGCGGGGGATACGCAGTATTTT. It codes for CASRLGLAGDTQYF. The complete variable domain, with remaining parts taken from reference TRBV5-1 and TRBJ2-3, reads KAGVTQTPRYLIKTRGQQVTLSCSPISGHRSVSWYQQTPGQGLQFLFEYFSETQRNKGNFPGRFSGRQFSNSRSEMNVSTLELGDSALYLCASRLGLAGDTQYFGPGTRLTVL.

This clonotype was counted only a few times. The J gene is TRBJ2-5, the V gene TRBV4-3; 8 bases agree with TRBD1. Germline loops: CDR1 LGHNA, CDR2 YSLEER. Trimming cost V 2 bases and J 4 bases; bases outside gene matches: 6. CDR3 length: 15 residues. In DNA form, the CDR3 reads TGCGCCAGCAGCCAATCTCGGGGGACAGGAGAGACCCAGTACTTC. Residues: CASSQSRGTGETQYF.

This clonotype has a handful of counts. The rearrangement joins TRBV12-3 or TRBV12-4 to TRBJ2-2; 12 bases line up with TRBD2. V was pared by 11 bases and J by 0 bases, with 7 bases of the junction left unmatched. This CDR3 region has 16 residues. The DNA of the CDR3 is TGTGCCGTGGGAAGGACTAGCGGGACGAACACCGGGGAGCTGTTTTTT. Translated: CAVGRTSGTNTGELFF.

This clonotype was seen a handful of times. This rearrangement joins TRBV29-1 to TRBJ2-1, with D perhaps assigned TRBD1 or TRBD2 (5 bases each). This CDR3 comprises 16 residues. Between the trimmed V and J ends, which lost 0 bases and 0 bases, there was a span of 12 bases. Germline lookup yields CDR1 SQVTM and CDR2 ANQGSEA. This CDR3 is CSVEDEGTLSYNEQFF. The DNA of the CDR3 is TGCAGCGTTGAAGATGAGGGGACCCTCTCCTACAATGAGCAGTTCTTC.

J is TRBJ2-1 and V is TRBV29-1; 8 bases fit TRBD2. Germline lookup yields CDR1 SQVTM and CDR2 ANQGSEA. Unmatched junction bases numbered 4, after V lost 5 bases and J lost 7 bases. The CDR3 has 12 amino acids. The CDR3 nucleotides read TGCAGCGTTCCTAGCGGGTCTAATGAGCAGTTCTTC. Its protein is CSVPSGSNEQFF.

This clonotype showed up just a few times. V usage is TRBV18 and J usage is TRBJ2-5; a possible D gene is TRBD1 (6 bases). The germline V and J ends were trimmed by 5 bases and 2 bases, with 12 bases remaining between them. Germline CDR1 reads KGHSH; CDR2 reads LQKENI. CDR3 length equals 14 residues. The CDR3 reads CASSTGQLQETQYF. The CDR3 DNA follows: TGTGCCAGCTCAACAGGACAGCTTCAAGAGACCCAGTACTTC.

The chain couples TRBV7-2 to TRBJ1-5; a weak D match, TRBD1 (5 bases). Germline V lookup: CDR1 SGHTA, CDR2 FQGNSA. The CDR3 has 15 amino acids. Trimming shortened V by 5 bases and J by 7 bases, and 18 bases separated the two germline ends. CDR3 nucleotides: TGTGCCAGCAGCCCGATTGACAGTCCACGACAGCCCCAGCATTTT. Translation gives CASSPIDSPRQPQHF.

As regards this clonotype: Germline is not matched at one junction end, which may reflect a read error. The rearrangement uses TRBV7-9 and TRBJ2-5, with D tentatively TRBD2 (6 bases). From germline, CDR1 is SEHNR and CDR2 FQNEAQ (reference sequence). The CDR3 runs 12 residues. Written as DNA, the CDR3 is TGTGCCAGCGTAAGCGGGCAAGGGACCCAGTACTTC. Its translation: CASVSGQGTQYF.

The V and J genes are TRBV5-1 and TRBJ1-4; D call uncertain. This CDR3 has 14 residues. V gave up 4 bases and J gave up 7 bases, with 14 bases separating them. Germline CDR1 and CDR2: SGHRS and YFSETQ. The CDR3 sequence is CASSSHGGFEKLFF. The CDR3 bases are TGCGCCAGCAGCAGCCACGGAGGATTTGAAAAACTGTTTTTT.

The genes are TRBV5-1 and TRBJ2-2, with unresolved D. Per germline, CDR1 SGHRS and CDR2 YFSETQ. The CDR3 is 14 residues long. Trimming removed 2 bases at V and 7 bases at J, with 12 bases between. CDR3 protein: CASSFGGRSGELFF. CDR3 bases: TGCGCCAGCAGCTTCGGCGGTCGGAGCGGGGAGCTGTTTTTT.

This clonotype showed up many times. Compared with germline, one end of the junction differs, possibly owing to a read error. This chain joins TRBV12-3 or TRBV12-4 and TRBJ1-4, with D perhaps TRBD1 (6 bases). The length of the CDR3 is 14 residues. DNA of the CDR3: TGTGCCAGCAGTCCCACAGGGTTGGGATTCGGCCTGATTTTT. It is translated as CASSPTGLGFGLIF.

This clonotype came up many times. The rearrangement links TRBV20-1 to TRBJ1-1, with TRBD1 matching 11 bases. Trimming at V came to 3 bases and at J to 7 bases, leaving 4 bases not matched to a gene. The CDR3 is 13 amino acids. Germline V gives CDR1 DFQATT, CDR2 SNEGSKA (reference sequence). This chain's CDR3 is CSARGQGDLEAFF. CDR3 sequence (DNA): TGCAGTGCTAGGGGACAGGGGGATCTTGAAGCTTTCTTT.

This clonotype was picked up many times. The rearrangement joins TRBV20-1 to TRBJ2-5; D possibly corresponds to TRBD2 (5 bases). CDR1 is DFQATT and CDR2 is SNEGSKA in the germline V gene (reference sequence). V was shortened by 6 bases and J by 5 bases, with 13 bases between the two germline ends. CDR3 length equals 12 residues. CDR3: CSARPGKETQYF. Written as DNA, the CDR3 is TGCAGTGCCAGACCGGGGAAGGAGACCCAGTACTTC.

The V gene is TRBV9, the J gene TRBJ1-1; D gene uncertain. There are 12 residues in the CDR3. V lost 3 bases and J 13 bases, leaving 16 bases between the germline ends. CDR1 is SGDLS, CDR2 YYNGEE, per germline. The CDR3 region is CASSAIERIVFF. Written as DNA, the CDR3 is TGTGCCAGCAGCGCCATCGAACGGATAGTTTTCTTT.